Presented here are 24 T cell receptor beta chains from one specimen sequenced in a study of blood T cell repertoires in COVID-19. Only in-frame clones appear in the TCRdb table, and some are missing; sequencing was by immunoSEQ multiplex PCR. Among some 29,000 clones listed, roughly nine tenths were seen once. Sequenced material: peripheral blood. The origin of the receptors is a human donor in a cohort sampled during active COVID-19.

The rearrangement joins TRBV7-8 to TRBJ2-6, with TRBD1 matching over 8 bases. The CDR3 consists of 20 residues. Germline V gene sequence: CDR1 SGHVS, CDR2 FQNEAQ. The junction had 17 bases not matched to a gene; V was cut back by 7 bases and J by 0 bases. CDR3 nucleotides: TGTGCCAGCATCAACCCGGAGGGACAGGCCCCAACCTCTGGGGCCAACGTCCTGACTTTC. Translating gives CASINPEGQAPTSGANVLTF.

This clone was seen just once. V is TRBV7-2 and J is TRBJ1-2; D unresolved. CDR3 length equals 16 residues. V was clipped by 1 base and J by 0 bases, with 12 bases between them. Germline lookup yields CDR1 SGHTA and CDR2 FQGNSA. CDR3 sequence: CASSLGPLGTNYGYTF. CDR3 nucleotide sequence: TGTGCCAGCAGCTTAGGTCCACTAGGGACTAACTATGGCTACACCTTC.

V and J are TRBV7-2 and TRBJ2-7; TRBD1 agrees at 8 bases. Trimming removed 0 bases from V and 2 bases from J; junction bases left unmatched: 6. Germline CDR1 reads SGHTA; CDR2 reads FQGNSA. This CDR3 has 16 residues. The DNA of the CDR3 is TGTGCCAGCAGCTTAGCAGGCACAGGGGGGACCTACGAGCAGTACTTC. Protein sequence: CASSLAGTGGTYEQYF.

This chain connects TRBV3-1 (or the pseudogene TRBV3-2) to TRBJ1-1, with TRBD1 as a possible D gene (5 bases). There are 14 residues in the CDR3. Germline-derived CDR1 and CDR2 are LGHDT and YNNKEL (reference sequence). V was cut by 4 bases and J by 3 bases, with 12 bases left in between. CDR3: CASSPWGGDTEAFF. In DNA, the CDR3 is TGTGCCAGCAGCCCCTGGGGGGGGGACACTGAAGCTTTCTTT.

This clone was counted a few times. The rearrangement uses TRBV7-8 and TRBJ2-1; 9 bases map to TRBD2. CDR3 length equals 15 residues. In germline, CDR1 is SGHVS, CDR2 FQNEAQ. With V trimmed by 6 bases and J by 4 bases, 7 bases remained unmatched. DNA of the CDR3: TGTGCCAGCAGGCGGGAGGGGGACAGATACAATGAGCAGTTCTTC. Translating it yields CASRREGDRYNEQFF.

Only one count was recorded for this clone. CDR3 in DNA: TGCGCCAGCAGCTTGGCCGACAACTATAATTCACCCCTCCACTTT. It specifies CASSLADNYNSPLHF. The V and J genes are TRBV5-1 and TRBJ1-6; D ambiguous. The V end was cut by 0 bases, the J end by 3 bases, with 7 bases between. The germline V gene has CDR1 SGHRS and CDR2 YFSETQ. The CDR3 contains 15 residues. Filled out from reference TRBV5-1 and TRBJ1-6, the complete variable domain reads KAGVTQTPRYLIKTRGQQVTLSCSPISGHRSVSWYQQTPGQGLQFLFEYFSETQRNKGNFPGRFSGRQFSNSRSEMNVSTLELGDSALYLCASSLADNYNSPLHFGNGTRLTVT.

This clone was observed a single time. This sequence joins TRBV19 and TRBJ1-4; no firm D call. Germline V gives CDR1 LNHDA, CDR2 SQIVND (reference sequence). This CDR3 spans 16 amino acids. V lost 4 bases and J 3 bases, leaving 15 bases between the germline ends. CDR3 in amino acids: CASSRPRGGANEKLFF. The DNA for the CDR3 is TGTGCCAGTAGTAGGCCGCGGGGTGGGGCTAATGAAAAACTGTTTTTT.

V is TRBV5-1 and J is TRBJ2-5; possible D gene TRBD2, 7 bases. The germline CDR1 and CDR2 sequences are SGHRS and YFSETQ. The V gene lost 3 bases and the J gene lost 3 bases, with 12 bases spanning the gap. This CDR3 contains 14 residues. In DNA, the CDR3 is TGCGCCAGCAGCTCGGGGGGACAAAAAGAGACCCAGTACTTC. Protein sequence: CASSSGGQKETQYF.

This chain joins TRBV5-1 and TRBJ1-2; 7 bases map to TRBD1. The CDR3 runs 15 residues. The V gene end was trimmed by 4 bases and the J gene end by 2 bases; junction bases not matched to a gene: 8. Germline V gives CDR1 SGHRS, CDR2 YFSETQ. The CDR3 DNA sequence: TGCGCCAGCAGCGATCAGGGGGGCTCGAACTATGGCTACACCTTC. Translation: CASSDQGGSNYGYTF.

This clone was seen only once. The gene calls are TRBV5-4 and TRBJ2-5; 11 nucleotides agree with TRBD2. Unmatched junction bases numbered 8, after V lost 2 bases and J lost 5 bases. Germline-derived CDR1 and CDR2 are SGHNT and YYREEE (reference sequence). The CDR3 contains 16 residues. In DNA, the CDR3 is TGTGCCAGCAGCTTCCACGCTAGCGGGGGGATGGAGACCCAGTACTTC. Its protein is CASSFHASGGMETQYF.

The CDR3 DNA reads TGTGCCAGCAGAAACAGGGGGGGCAATCAGCCCCAGCATTTT. Its translation is CASRNRGGNQPQHF. The chain employs TRBV2 and TRBJ1-5; 8 nucleotides line up with TRBD1. Germline loops: CDR1 SNHLY, CDR2 FYNNEI. V trimming: 6 bases; J trimming: 2 bases; junction bases outside the gene matches: 3. CDR3 length: 14 residues.

The chain links TRBV7-8 to TRBJ2-1; TRBD2 might be the D (7 bases). The CDR3 extends over 18 amino acids. Trimming shortened V by 5 bases and J by 8 bases, and 28 bases separated the two germline ends. CDR1 and CDR2 (germline): SGHVS, FQNEAQ. The CDR3 loop is CASSPLREGGKLFDEQFF. In DNA, the CDR3 is TGTGCCAGCAGCCCCTTGAGGGAGGGGGGCAAGTTGTTCGATGAGCAGTTCTTC.

This clone was counted between two and nine times. This chain joins TRBV7-9 and TRBJ2-1, with TRBD2 matching 11 bases. V trimming: 0 bases; J trimming: 7 bases; junction bases outside the gene matches: 2. From germline, CDR1 is SEHNR and CDR2 FQNEAQ (reference sequence). The CDR3 length is 15 residues. Written as DNA, the CDR3 is TGTGCCAGCAGCTTAGCTAGCGGGGGGGGAAATGAGCAGTTCTTC. The encoded protein is CASSLASGGGNEQFF. Drawing the rest from reference TRBV7-9 and TRBJ2-1, the complete variable domain is DTGVSQNPRHKITKRGQNVTFRCDPISEHNRLYWYRQTLGQGPEFLTYFQNEAQLEKSRLLSDRFSAERPKGSFSTLEIQRTEQGDSAMYLCASSLASGGGNEQFFGPGTRLTVL.

The V and J genes are TRBV6-5 and TRBJ2-6; D ambiguous. This CDR3 is built from 13 residues. CDR1 and CDR2 (germline): MNHEY, SVGAGI. V shed 6 bases and J shed 2 bases, with 5 bases lying between them. CDR3 amino acids: CASSQTGANVLTF. CDR3 bases: TGTGCCAGCAGCCAGACTGGGGCCAACGTCCTGACTTTC.

This chain uses TRBV7-3 with TRBJ1-2; 10 bases map to TRBD1. The CDR3 sequence is 15 residues long. V shed 5 bases and J 0 bases; nucleotides not matched to a gene: 3. Germline V gives CDR1 SGHTA, CDR2 FQGTGA. The CDR3 nucleotides are TGTGCCAGCAGCCCGACAGGGGGCCCTAACTATGGCTACACCTTC. Protein: CASSPTGGPNYGYTF. Filled out from reference TRBV7-3 and TRBJ1-2, the complete variable domain reads GAGVSQTPSNKVTEKGKYVELRCDPISGHTALYWYRQSLGQGPEFLIYFQGTGAADDSGLPNDRFFAVRPEGSVSTLKIQRTERGDSAVYLCASSPTGGPNYGYTFGSGTRLTVV.

V and J are TRBV13 and TRBJ2-7; 9 nucleotides agree with TRBD1. Trimming at V came to 5 bases and at J to 3 bases, leaving 8 bases not matched to a gene. The CDR3 covers 15 residues. The germline V gene has CDR1 PRHDT and CDR2 FYEKMQ (reference sequence). The CDR3 reads CASSRRDRVVYEQYF. The CDR3 DNA follows: TGTGCCAGCAGCAGACGGGACAGGGTCGTCTACGAGCAGTACTTC. The variable domain in full, with the rest retrieved from reference TRBV13 and TRBJ2-7, is AAGVIQSPRHLIKEKRETATLKCYPIPRHDTVYWYQQGPGQDPQFLISFYEKMQSDKGSIPDRFSAQQFSDYHSELNMSSLELGDSALYFCASSRRDRVVYEQYFGPGTRLTVT.

The rearrangement joins TRBV4-1 to TRBJ2-7; 9 bases align to TRBD2. The CDR3 spans 18 residues. The germline gives CDR1 MGHRA, CDR2 YSYEKL. V gave up 0 bases and J gave up 6 bases; unmatched junction bases: 15. The CDR3 spells CASSQDPSSGTSSAEQYF. The CDR3 bases are TGCGCCAGCAGCCAAGATCCGTCTTCCGGGACTAGCTCGGCCGAGCAGTACTTC.

This clone came up once. The rearrangement uses TRBV3-1 (or the pseudogene TRBV3-2) and TRBJ1-5; TRBD1 matches at 8 bases. The CDR3 runs 15 residues. Losses at the gene ends were 4 bases for V and 7 bases for J; bases not matched to a gene: 9. Germline CDR1 is LGHDT and CDR2 is YNNKEL (reference sequence). The chain's CDR3 is CASSRTTGVGQPQHF. The CDR3 bases are TGTGCCAGCAGCCGGACGACAGGGGTTGGGCAGCCCCAGCATTTT.

J is TRBJ2-5 and V is TRBV6-6; the match to TRBD2 covers 12 bases. The CDR3 totals 17 residues. V was pared by 5 bases and J by 3 bases, with 10 bases of the junction left unmatched. The germline V gene encodes CDR1 MNHNY and CDR2 SVGAGI (reference sequence). The CDR3 nucleotides are TGTGCCAGCAGTCCGACCCAACTAGCGGGGGGCGAAGAGACCCAGTACTTC. Its protein product is CASSPTQLAGGEETQYF.

The chain joins TRBV6-5 to TRBJ2-5, with a tentative D call TRBD1 (5 bases). Per germline, CDR1 MNHEY and CDR2 SVGAGI. The CDR3 runs to 13 residues. The V and J ends lost 6 bases and 2 bases respectively, with 10 bases between them. CDR3 in amino acids: CASRDSGQETQYF. The CDR3 DNA is TGTGCCAGCAGAGACTCAGGGCAAGAGACCCAGTACTTC.

This chain joins TRBV25-1 and TRBJ1-1; no clear D. Germline CDR1 MGHDK, CDR2 SYGVNS. The CDR3 length is 15 residues. V lost 0 bases to trimming and J lost 6 bases, with 14 bases between them. The CDR3 nucleotides are TGTGCCAGCAGTGAATATGGTGGAGGGTGGGCTGAAGCTTTCTTT. This sequence encodes CASSEYGGGWAEAFF. Drawing the rest from reference TRBV25-1 and TRBJ1-1, the complete variable domain is EADIYQTPRYLVIGTGKKITLECSQTMGHDKMYWYQQDPGMELHLIHYSYGVNSTEKGDLSSESTVSRIRTEHFPLTLESARPSHTSQYLCASSEYGGGWAEAFFGQGTRLTVV.

The chain has TRBV9 and TRBJ1-4; D unresolved. This CDR3 contains 14 residues. V was clipped by 5 bases and J by 6 bases, with 14 bases between them. Germline-derived CDR1 and CDR2 are SGDLS and YYNGEE. The CDR3 loop reads CASSLSGSYEKLFF. The DNA of the CDR3 is TGTGCCAGCAGTCTATCGGGTTCGTATGAAAAACTGTTTTTT.

V is TRBV7-2 and J is TRBJ1-1; D is unresolved. With 1 base removed from V and 6 bases from J, the gap between germline ends came to 15 bases. Germline V gene sequence: CDR1 SGHTA, CDR2 FQGNSA. This CDR3 region has 15 residues. CDR3 coding DNA: TGTGCCAGCAGCTTAGGCTTCGGGGAGATGGCTGAAGCTTTCTTT. Encoded protein: CASSLGFGEMAEAFF.

The chain is built from TRBV4-2 and TRBJ1-5; D is perhaps TRBD1 (5 bases). This CDR3 spans 14 amino acids. Deletions cut 1 base from V and 3 bases from J, with 7 bases between. In germline, CDR1 is LGHNA, CDR2 YNFKEQ. The CDR3 loop is CASSQGQTNQPQHF. The CDR3 region has the DNA TGTGCCAGCAGCCAAGGACAGACCAATCAGCCCCAGCATTTT.